Sequencing of this TCR beta chain was carried out in a study of control samples from healthy donors and cancer patients. Per germline, CDR1 MNHEY and CDR2 SVGAGI. This CDR3 is 14 amino acids long. Repertoires were generated with immunoSEQ multiplex PCR, while TCRdb's copy carries only in-frame clones and drops some. The sample carries 70,000 to 85,000 clones, approximately 80% recorded once. This clone was observed once. The specimen was PBMCs. The chain employs TRBV6-5 and TRBJ2-7; D is perhaps TRBD1 or TRBD2 (7 bases each). The source of this sequence is a man aged 55 to 70 with head and neck cancer. The CDR3 sequence: CTSGLQGGKYEQYF. CDR3 bases: TGTACCTCGGGACTCCAGGGGGGGAAGTACGAGCAGTACTTC.